Sequencing of this TCR beta chain was carried out in a study of blood T cell repertoires in COVID-19. In the study overall: There were acute and convalescent COVID-19 samples, and they came from the United States, Italy and Spain. PBMCs, B-cell-depleted T cells, or T cells were the source of the cDNA or gDNA that made up the material.

This clone was detected a few times. Methods used by the authors: Amplified reference gene primers provided the basis for estimating nucleated cell counts. This table comes from immunoSEQ multiplex PCR, and its TCRdb copy is limited to in-frame clones, with some not included. V and J calls and clone size are as listed in that table; D and trimming were resolved from the DNA. Seen here are approximately 270,000 clones, approximately 90% observed once, and the top ten hold roughly 0.8%. After removal of 5 bases from V and 8 bases from J, the junction contained 12 bases not matched to a gene. The CDR3 loop spans 15 amino acids. CDR1 is PRHDT, CDR2 FYEKMQ, per germline (reference sequence).

The genes are TRBV13 and TRBJ1-3; TRBD1 agrees at 7 bases. This TCR was sampled from a man aged 25-45 years with acute or convalescent COVID-19. The sample consisted of peripheral blood. The CDR3 sequence: CASSPKAGGRDTIYF. In DNA, the CDR3 is TGTGCCAGCAGCCCGAAGGCAGGGGGTCGGGACACCATATATTTT. Using reference TRBV13 and TRBJ1-3 for the parts outside the CDR3, the full variable domain is AAGVIQSPRHLIKEKRETATLKCYPIPRHDTVYWYQQGPGQDPQFLISFYEKMQSDKGSIPDRFSAQQFSDYHSELNMSSLELGDSALYFCASSPKAGGRDTIYFGEGSWLTVV.